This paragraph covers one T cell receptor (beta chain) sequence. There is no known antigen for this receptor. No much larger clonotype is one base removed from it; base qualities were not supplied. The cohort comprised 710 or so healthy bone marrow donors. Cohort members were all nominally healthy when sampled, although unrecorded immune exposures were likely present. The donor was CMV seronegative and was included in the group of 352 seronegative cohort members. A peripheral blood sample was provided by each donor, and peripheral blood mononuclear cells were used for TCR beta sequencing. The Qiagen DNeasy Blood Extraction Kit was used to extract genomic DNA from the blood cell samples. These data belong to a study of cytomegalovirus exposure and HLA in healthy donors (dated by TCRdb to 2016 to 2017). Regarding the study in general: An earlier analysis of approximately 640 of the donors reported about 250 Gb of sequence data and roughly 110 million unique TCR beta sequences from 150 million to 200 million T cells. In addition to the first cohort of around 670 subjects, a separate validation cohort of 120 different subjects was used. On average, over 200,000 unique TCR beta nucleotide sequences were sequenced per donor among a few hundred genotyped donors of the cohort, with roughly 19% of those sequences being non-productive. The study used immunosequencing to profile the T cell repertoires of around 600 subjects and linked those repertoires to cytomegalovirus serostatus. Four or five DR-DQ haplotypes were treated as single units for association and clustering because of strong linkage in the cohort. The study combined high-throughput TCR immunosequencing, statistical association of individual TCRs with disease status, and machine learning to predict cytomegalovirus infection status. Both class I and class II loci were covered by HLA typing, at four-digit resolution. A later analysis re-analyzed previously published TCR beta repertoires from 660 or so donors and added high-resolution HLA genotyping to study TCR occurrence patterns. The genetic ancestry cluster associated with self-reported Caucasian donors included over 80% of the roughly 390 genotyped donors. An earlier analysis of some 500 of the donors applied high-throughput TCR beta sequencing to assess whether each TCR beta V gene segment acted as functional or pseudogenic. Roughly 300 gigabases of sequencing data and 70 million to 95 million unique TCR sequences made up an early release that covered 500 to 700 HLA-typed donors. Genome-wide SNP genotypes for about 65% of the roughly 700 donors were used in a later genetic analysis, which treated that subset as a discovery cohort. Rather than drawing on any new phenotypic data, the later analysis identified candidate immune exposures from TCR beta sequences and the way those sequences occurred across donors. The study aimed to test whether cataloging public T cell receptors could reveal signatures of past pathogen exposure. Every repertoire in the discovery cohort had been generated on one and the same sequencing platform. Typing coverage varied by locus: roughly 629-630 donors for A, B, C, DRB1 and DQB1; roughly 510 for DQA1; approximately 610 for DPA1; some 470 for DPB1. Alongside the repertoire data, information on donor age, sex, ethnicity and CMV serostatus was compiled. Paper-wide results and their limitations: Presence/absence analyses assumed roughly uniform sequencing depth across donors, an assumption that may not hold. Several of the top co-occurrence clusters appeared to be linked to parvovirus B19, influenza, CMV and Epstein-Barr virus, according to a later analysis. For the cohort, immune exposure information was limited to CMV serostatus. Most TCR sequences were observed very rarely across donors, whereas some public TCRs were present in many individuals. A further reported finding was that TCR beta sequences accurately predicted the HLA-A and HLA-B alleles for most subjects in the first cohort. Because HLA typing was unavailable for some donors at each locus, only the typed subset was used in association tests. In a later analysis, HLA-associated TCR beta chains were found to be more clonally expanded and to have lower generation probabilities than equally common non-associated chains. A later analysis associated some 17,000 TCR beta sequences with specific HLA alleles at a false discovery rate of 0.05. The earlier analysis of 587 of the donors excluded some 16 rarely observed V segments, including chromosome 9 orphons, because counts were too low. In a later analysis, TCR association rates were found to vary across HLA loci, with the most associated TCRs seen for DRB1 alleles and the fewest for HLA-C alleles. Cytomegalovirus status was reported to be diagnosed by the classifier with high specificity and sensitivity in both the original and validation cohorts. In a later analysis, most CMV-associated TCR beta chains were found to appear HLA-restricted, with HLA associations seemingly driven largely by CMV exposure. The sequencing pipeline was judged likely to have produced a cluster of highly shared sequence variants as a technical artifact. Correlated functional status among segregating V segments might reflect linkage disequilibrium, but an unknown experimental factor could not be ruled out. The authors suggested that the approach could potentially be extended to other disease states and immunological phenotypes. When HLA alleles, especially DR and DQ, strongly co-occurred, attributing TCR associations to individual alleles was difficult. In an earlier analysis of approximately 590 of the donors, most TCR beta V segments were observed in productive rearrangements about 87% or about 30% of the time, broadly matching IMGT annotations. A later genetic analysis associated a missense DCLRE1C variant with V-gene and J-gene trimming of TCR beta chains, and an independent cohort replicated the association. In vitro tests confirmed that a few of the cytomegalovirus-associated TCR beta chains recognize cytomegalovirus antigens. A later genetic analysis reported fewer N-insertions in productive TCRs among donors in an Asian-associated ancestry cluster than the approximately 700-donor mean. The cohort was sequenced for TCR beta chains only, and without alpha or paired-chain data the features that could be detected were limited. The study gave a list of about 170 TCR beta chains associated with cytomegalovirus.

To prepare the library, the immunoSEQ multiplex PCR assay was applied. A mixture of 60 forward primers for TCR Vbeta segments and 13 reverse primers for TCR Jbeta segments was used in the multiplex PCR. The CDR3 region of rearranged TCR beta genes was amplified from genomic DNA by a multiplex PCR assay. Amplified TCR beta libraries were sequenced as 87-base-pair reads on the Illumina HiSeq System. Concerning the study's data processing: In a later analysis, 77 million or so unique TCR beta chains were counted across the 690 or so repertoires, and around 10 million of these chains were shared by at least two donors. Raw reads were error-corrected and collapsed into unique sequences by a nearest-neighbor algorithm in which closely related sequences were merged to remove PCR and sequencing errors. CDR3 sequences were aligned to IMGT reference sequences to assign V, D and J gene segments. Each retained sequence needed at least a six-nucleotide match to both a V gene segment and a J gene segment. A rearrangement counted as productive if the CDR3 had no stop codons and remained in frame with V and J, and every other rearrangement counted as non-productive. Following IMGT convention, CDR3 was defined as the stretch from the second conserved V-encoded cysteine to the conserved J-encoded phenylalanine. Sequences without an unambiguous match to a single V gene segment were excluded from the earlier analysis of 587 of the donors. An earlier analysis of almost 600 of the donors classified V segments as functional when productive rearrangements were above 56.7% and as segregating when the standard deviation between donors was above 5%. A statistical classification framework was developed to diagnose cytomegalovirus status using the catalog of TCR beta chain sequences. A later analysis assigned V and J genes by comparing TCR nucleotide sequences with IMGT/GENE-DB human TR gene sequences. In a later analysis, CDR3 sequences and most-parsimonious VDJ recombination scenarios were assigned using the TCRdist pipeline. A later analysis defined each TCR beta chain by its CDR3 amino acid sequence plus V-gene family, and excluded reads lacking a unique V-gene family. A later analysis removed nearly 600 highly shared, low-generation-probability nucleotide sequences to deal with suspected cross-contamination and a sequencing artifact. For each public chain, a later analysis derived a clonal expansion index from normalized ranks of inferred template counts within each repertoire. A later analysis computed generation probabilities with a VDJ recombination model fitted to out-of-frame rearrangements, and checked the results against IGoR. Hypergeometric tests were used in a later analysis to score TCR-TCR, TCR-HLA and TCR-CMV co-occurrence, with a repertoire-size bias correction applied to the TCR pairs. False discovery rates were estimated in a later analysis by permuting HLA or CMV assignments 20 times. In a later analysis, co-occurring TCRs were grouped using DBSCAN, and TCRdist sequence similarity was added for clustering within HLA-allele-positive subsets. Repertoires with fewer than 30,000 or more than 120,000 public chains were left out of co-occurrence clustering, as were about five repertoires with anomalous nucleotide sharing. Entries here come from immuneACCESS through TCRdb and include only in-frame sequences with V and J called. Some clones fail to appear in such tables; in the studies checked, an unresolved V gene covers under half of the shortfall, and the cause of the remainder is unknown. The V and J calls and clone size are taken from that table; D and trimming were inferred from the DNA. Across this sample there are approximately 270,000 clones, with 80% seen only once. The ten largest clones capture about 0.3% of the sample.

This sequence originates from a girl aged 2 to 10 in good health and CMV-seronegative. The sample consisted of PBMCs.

The CDR3 corresponds to CASSSGTGDGYTF. The sequenced DNA is TGTGCCAGCAGTTCCGGGACAGGGGACGGCTACACCTTC. The rearranged chain carries TRBV6-5 and TRBJ1-2; 10 junctional bases match TRBD1. The CDR3 runs 13 residues from the cysteine to the phenylalanine. CDR3 DNA only is kept here, 39 bases in frame from base 1. The germline V gene yields MNHEY for CDR1 and SVGAGI for CDR2. Clipping removes 4 bases from V and 8 bases from J, with 4 as the unmatched junction base count.